Listed below are T cell receptor beta chains from one sample, sequenced in a study of CD8+ T cells in alopecia areata. Sequencing was performed with immunoSEQ multiplex PCR; in TCRdb, only in-frame clones are kept and a portion is missing. The sample has approximately 140,000 clones; around 47% are singletons. Material: CD4+ T cells sorted from blood. The origin of the receptors is a human donor with alopecia areata. Both conserved end residues are part of each CDR3. The D gene is left open where the match is weak. Some rows mark clone size as missing; the rest say once, few, many or name a class of expanded clone.

.,TRBV5-1,few,TRBJ2-4,CASSLAEHPAKNIQYF,TGCGCCAGCAGCTTGGCCGAACACCCAGCCAAAAACATTCAGTACTTC
TRBD1,TRBV28,.,TRBJ2-5,CASSLTGPGTEETQYF,TGTGCCAGCAGTTTAACCGGCCCCGGGACAGAAGAGACCCAGTACTTC
TRBD1,TRBV28,few,TRBJ1-4,CASSDGTGYEKLFF,TGTGCCAGCAGTGACGGGACAGGTTATGAAAAACTGTTTTTT
.,TRBV5-1,few,TRBJ2-1,CASSLEYGDYNEQFF,TGCGCCAGCAGCTTGGAGTACGGGGACTACAATGAGCAGTTCTTC
TRBD1,TRBV30,.,TRBJ1-2,CAWSRIRDRRNYGYTF,TGTGCCTGGAGTCGTATCCGGGACAGAAGGAACTATGGCTACACCTTC
.,TRBV5-1,few,TRBJ2-7,CASSLASSYEQYF,TGCGCCAGCAGCTTGGCCAGCTCCTACGAGCAGTACTTC
TRBD1,TRBV6-5,.,TRBJ2-3,CASRTHGTGPDTQYF,TGTGCCAGCAGAACCCACGGGACAGGTCCAGATACGCAGTATTTT
TRBD1,TRBV29-1,few,TRBJ1-2,CSVRTGRRGYTF,TGCAGCGTGCGGACAGGGCGCCGTGGCTACACCTTC
.,TRBV29-1,few,TRBJ2-4,CSVEGQGTKNIQYF,TGCAGCGTTGAAGGCCAGGGAACCAAAAACATTCAGTACTTC
.,TRBV18,few,TRBJ1-1,CASSPQGGTEAFF,TGTGCCAGCTCACCTCAGGGAGGCACTGAAGCTTTCTTT
.,TRBV29-1,.,TRBJ1-3,CSVEQGTIYF,TGCAGCGTTGAACAGGGTACCATATATTTT
.,TRBV18,few,TRBJ2-1,CASSPPASGAEQFF,TGTGCCAGCTCACCACCGGCCTCGGGGGCTGAGCAGTTCTTC